This TCR beta chain was obtained from a study of T cells in localized non-small cell lung cancer. Sequencing used immunoSEQ multiplex PCR; TCRdb keeps in-frame clones, though not all of them. This sample yields more than 30,000 clones, of which 70% to 90% are seen a single time; around 3.8% belongs to the top ten. V dropped 7 bases and J dropped 4 bases, with 24 bases sitting between them. The CDR3 consists of 16 residues. Per germline, CDR1 SQVTM and CDR2 ANQGSEA. Findings and caveats of the study: T cell clonality was highest in uninvolved adjacent lung, above tumor.

Regarding this clone: The antigen is not known.

The TCR originated in a male donor at least 60 years old with stage III lung adenocarcinoma. The V gene is TRBV29-1, the J gene TRBJ2-3; D possibly corresponds to TRBD2 (6 bases). The source material was peripheral blood, sampled before any cancer treatment. The CDR3 bases are TGCAGCGCCCCCGGATTAGCTAGCTCGGGGGCAGATACGCAGTATTTT. Translating gives CSAPGLASSGADTQYF.